This T cell receptor beta chain emerged from a study of T cell changes during pregnancy in multiple sclerosis (dated by TCRdb to about 2019). With regard to the full study: The study examined how the T cell repertoire changed over the course of pregnancy in women with multiple sclerosis.

The germline V gene specifies ENHRY as CDR1 and SYGVKD as CDR2. V is trimmed back by 6 bases and J by 1 base, and the junction contains 12 bases that no gene match accounts for. The CDR3 runs 16 amino acids, cysteine and phenylalanine included. The only DNA kept is the CDR3, 48 bases in frame from the first base. The protocol used for the library was the immunoSEQ multiplex PCR assay. Drawn from immuneACCESS, this table holds only the in-frame rearrangements with V and J called that TCRdb kept. Clones are partly lost; checked studies trace under half to an unresolved V gene and leave the rest unexplained. In this sample the table shows 50,000 to 80,000 clones, roughly 89% of which occur a single time. The ten biggest clones cover 1.4% of the sample. With regard to this clone: Its binding antigen is unknown. No base quality values were provided; no much bigger clone lies one nucleotide off.

This receptor was obtained from a female donor with multiple sclerosis, enrolled in a pregnancy study. The sample consisted of peripheral blood, taken in the second trimester of pregnancy. The chain uses TRBV10-3 and TRBJ2-7; 7 of the junction bases match TRBD1. The sequenced DNA is TGTGCCATCAGCCCCGCGGCAGGACAGGATTCCTACGAGCAGTACTTC. Translated, this is CAISPAAGQDSYEQYF.